This record covers a single TCR beta chain. The antigen is unknown. This sample is drawn from a study of T cell repertoires in cytomegalovirus infection. Overall study: In the study, CMV epitopes included recently identified HLA-C-restricted and well-studied HLA-B-restricted ones. Both CMV infection and a matching HLA type were indicated by public TCR beta signatures. Study results and caveats: Within the response measured ex vivo, HLA-C-restricted CMV-specific TCR beta clonotypes were dominant.

TCRdb recomputed calls from the reads with MiXCR, one row per CDR3 protein. This sample has around 120,000 distinct CDR3 sequences; 35% to 50% occur once, and the top ten carry just under 75%. Trimming removed 3 bases from V and 2 bases from J; junction bases left unmatched: 3. The CDR3 is made up of 14 amino acids. The sequencing here drew on CD8+ T cells from cultured PBMCs, taken from culture after CMV antigen stimulation. The chain recombines TRBV12-3 or TRBV12-4 with TRBJ2-5, with TRBD2 matching 7 bases. The source is a human donor in good health (CMV status not recorded). Some clones in this sample may be carry-over from other donors' samples. The DNA of the CDR3 is TGTGCCAGCAGTTTGGGAGGGGTTCAAGAGACCCAGTACTTC. Translated, it gives CASSLGGVQETQYF.